A selection of T cell receptor beta chains follows, all from one sample in a study of blood T cell repertoires in COVID-19. This table comes from immunoSEQ multiplex PCR, and its TCRdb copy is limited to in-frame clones, with some not included. Of some 370,000 clones listed, 87% were seen once; the top ten hold under 11%. The sequencing input was peripheral blood. The source is a woman in her 30s with COVID-19, enrolled during active disease. Each CDR3 is given with its conserved first and last residue. The order of the fields is D gene, clone size, V gene, J gene, CDR3 protein, CDR3 DNA. The D gene is left open where the match is weak. Size is stated for part of the rows, as once, few or many counts, or as a class when the clone is expanded.

d_call: NA
clone_size: NA
v_call: TRBV9
j_call: TRBJ1-1
cdr3_aa: CASSPPRGTEAFF
cdr3_nt: TGTGCCAGCAGCCCGCCGCGGGGAACTGAAGCTTTCTTT

d_call: TRBD1
clone_size: NA
v_call: TRBV13
j_call: TRBJ2-7
cdr3_aa: CASSSDRDEQYF
cdr3_nt: TGTGCCAGCAGCTCGGACAGGGACGAGCAGTACTTC

d_call: NA
clone_size: NA
v_call: TRBV27
j_call: TRBJ2-3
cdr3_aa: CASTTTSTDTQYF
cdr3_nt: TGTGCCAGCACGACAACTAGCACAGATACGCAGTATTTT

d_call: TRBD2
clone_size: few
v_call: TRBV5-6
j_call: TRBJ2-3
cdr3_aa: CASSLFGTSGNADTQYF
cdr3_nt: TGTGCCAGCAGCCTATTCGGGACTAGCGGGAATGCAGATACGCAGTATTTT

d_call: TRBD2
clone_size: NA
v_call: TRBV9
j_call: TRBJ2-6
cdr3_aa: CASSVGRVGANVLTF
cdr3_nt: TGTGCCAGCAGCGTGGGGAGGGTTGGGGCCAACGTCCTGACTTTC

d_call: TRBD1
clone_size: once
v_call: TRBV3-1/TRBV3-2
j_call: TRBJ2-7
cdr3_aa: CASGVDRVHEQYF
cdr3_nt: TGTGCCTCCGGGGTGGACAGGGTCCACGAGCAGTACTTC

d_call: NA
clone_size: NA
v_call: TRBV18
j_call: TRBJ2-5
cdr3_aa: CASSPLLNQETQYF
cdr3_nt: TGTGCCAGCTCACCCCTACTGAACCAAGAGACCCAGTACTTC

d_call: NA
clone_size: NA
v_call: TRBV4-2
j_call: TRBJ1-4
cdr3_aa: CASSQEYIGEKLFF
cdr3_nt: TGTGCCAGCAGCCAAGAGTACATCGGGGAAAAACTGTTTTTT

d_call: NA
clone_size: NA
v_call: TRBV10-2
j_call: TRBJ2-3
cdr3_aa: CASSDQSTDTQYF
cdr3_nt: TGCGCCAGCAGTGACCAGTCCACAGATACGCAGTATTTT

d_call: NA
clone_size: NA
v_call: TRBV6-6
j_call: TRBJ2-7
cdr3_aa: CASSFPTGEQYF
cdr3_nt: TGTGCCAGCAGTTTTCCTACAGGGGAGCAGTACTTC

d_call: NA
clone_size: NA
v_call: TRBV19
j_call: TRBJ1-1
cdr3_aa: CASSAWGGSTTEAFF
cdr3_nt: TGTGCCAGTAGTGCCTGGGGGGGGTCTACTACTGAAGCTTTCTTT

d_call: TRBD2
clone_size: NA
v_call: TRBV19
j_call: TRBJ2-7
cdr3_aa: CASEGTSGRGYEQYF
cdr3_nt: TGTGCCAGCGAGGGGACTAGCGGGAGAGGCTACGAGCAGTACTTC

d_call: TRBD2
clone_size: NA
v_call: TRBV11-2
j_call: TRBJ2-3
cdr3_aa: CASSLVPLAGGLDTQYF
cdr3_nt: TGTGCCAGCAGCTTAGTCCCGCTAGCGGGAGGGCTGGATACGCAGTATTTT

d_call: TRBD2
clone_size: NA
v_call: TRBV6-5
j_call: TRBJ2-3
cdr3_aa: CASSYGLAGASDTQYF
cdr3_nt: TGTGCCAGCAGTTACGGCCTAGCGGGAGCCTCAGATACGCAGTATTTT

d_call: NA
clone_size: NA
v_call: TRBV28
j_call: TRBJ1-1
cdr3_aa: CASSFLSPGTEAFF
cdr3_nt: TGTGCCAGCAGTTTCCTCTCTCCGGGCACTGAAGCTTTCTTT

d_call: TRBD1
clone_size: NA
v_call: TRBV29-1
j_call: TRBJ1-2
cdr3_aa: CSVVQGRNGYTF
cdr3_nt: TGCAGCGTTGTACAGGGGCGGAATGGCTACACCTTC

d_call: TRBD2
clone_size: NA
v_call: TRBV19
j_call: TRBJ2-1
cdr3_aa: CASSSPGLAAYNEQFF
cdr3_nt: TGTGCCAGTAGTTCGCCGGGACTAGCGGCGTACAATGAGCAGTTCTTC

d_call: TRBD1
clone_size: NA
v_call: TRBV28
j_call: TRBJ2-2
cdr3_aa: CAINPLGTGAGELFF
cdr3_nt: TGTGCCATCAACCCCCTTGGGACAGGGGCCGGGGAGCTGTTTTTT

d_call: NA
clone_size: NA
v_call: TRBV11-3
j_call: TRBJ2-1
cdr3_aa: CASSSRYNEQFF
cdr3_nt: TGTGCCAGCAGCTCCCGTTACAATGAGCAGTTCTTC

d_call: NA
clone_size: NA
v_call: TRBV11-2
j_call: TRBJ1-6
cdr3_aa: CASSLGLTDSPLHF
cdr3_nt: TGTGCCAGCAGCTTAGGACTTACGGATTCACCCCTCCACTTT

d_call: NA
clone_size: NA
v_call: TRBV5-4
j_call: TRBJ2-7
cdr3_aa: CASSFGREQYF
cdr3_nt: TGTGCCAGCAGCTTTGGTCGGGAGCAGTACTTC

d_call: TRBD2
clone_size: NA
v_call: TRBV29-1
j_call: TRBJ2-7
cdr3_aa: CSVGQLAGYEQYF
cdr3_nt: TGCAGCGTAGGGCAACTAGCGGGTTACGAGCAGTACTTC

d_call: TRBD1
clone_size: NA
v_call: TRBV6-5
j_call: TRBJ1-2
cdr3_aa: CASRYDRARGYTF
cdr3_nt: TGTGCCAGCAGATACGACAGGGCTAGGGGCTACACCTTC

d_call: NA
clone_size: NA
v_call: TRBV6-5
j_call: TRBJ1-1
cdr3_aa: CASSYQGGNTEAFF
cdr3_nt: TGTGCCAGCAGTTATCAGGGCGGGAACACTGAAGCTTTCTTT

d_call: TRBD2
clone_size: NA
v_call: TRBV11-2
j_call: TRBJ2-5
cdr3_aa: CASRGIAGAGETQYF
cdr3_nt: TGTGCCAGCAGGGGTATAGCGGGAGCGGGTGAGACCCAGTACTTC

d_call: TRBD2
clone_size: NA
v_call: TRBV7-3
j_call: TRBJ2-5
cdr3_aa: CASSLSGVETQYF
cdr3_nt: TGTGCCAGCAGCTTGAGCGGGGTAGAGACCCAGTACTTC

d_call: TRBD1
clone_size: NA
v_call: TRBV15
j_call: TRBJ2-2
cdr3_aa: CATSRRQGADGELFF
cdr3_nt: TGTGCCACCAGCAGACGACAGGGGGCGGACGGGGAGCTGTTTTTT

d_call: NA
clone_size: NA
v_call: TRBV19
j_call: TRBJ2-7
cdr3_aa: CASSRGHYEQYF
cdr3_nt: TGTGCCAGTTCTCGAGGTCACTACGAGCAGTACTTC

d_call: TRBD1
clone_size: NA
v_call: TRBV18
j_call: TRBJ2-7
cdr3_aa: CASSLDREGQYF
cdr3_nt: TGTGCCAGCTCACTAGACAGGGAAGGGCAGTACTTC

d_call: TRBD1
clone_size: NA
v_call: TRBV4-3
j_call: TRBJ2-3
cdr3_aa: CASRQGAGDTQYF
cdr3_nt: TGCGCCAGCAGACAGGGGGCAGGAGATACGCAGTATTTT

d_call: TRBD2
clone_size: few
v_call: TRBV28
j_call: TRBJ2-7
cdr3_aa: CASSSAGSGGSPYEQYF
cdr3_nt: TGTGCCAGCAGTTCTGCGGGGTCAGGCGGGAGCCCCTACGAGCAGTACTTC

d_call: NA
clone_size: NA
v_call: TRBV4-3
j_call: TRBJ1-2
cdr3_aa: CASSQVGSYGYTF
cdr3_nt: TGCGCCAGCAGCCAAGTGGGGAGCTATGGCTACACCTTC

d_call: TRBD1
clone_size: few
v_call: TRBV27
j_call: TRBJ1-5
cdr3_aa: CASSPYRQGATYQPQHF
cdr3_nt: TGTGCCAGCAGTCCCTATAGACAGGGGGCTACCTATCAGCCCCAGCATTTT

d_call: TRBD1
clone_size: NA
v_call: TRBV4-1
j_call: TRBJ2-1
cdr3_aa: CASSRQNRGEQFF
cdr3_nt: TGCGCCAGCAGCCGACAGAACAGGGGTGAGCAGTTCTTC

d_call: TRBD2
clone_size: NA
v_call: TRBV28
j_call: TRBJ2-3
cdr3_aa: CASSARDSGPTDTQYF
cdr3_nt: TGTGCCAGCAGTGCCCGGGATAGCGGGCCCACAGATACGCAGTATTTT

d_call: NA
clone_size: NA
v_call: TRBV27
j_call: TRBJ2-3
cdr3_aa: CASSSRQAITDTQYF
cdr3_nt: TGTGCCAGCAGTTCTCGACAGGCGATCACAGATACGCAGTATTTT

d_call: TRBD2
clone_size: NA
v_call: TRBV19
j_call: TRBJ2-3
cdr3_aa: CASSFGTRRTDTQYF
cdr3_nt: TGTGCCAGTAGTTTCGGGACTAGGAGAACAGATACGCAGTATTTT

d_call: TRBD1
clone_size: once
v_call: TRBV6-5
j_call: TRBJ1-2
cdr3_aa: CASSRSRDRGEGYTF
cdr3_nt: TGTGCCAGCAGTAGGTCCCGGGACAGGGGAGAAGGCTACACCTTC

d_call: NA
clone_size: NA
v_call: TRBV18
j_call: TRBJ2-5
cdr3_aa: CASSPQETQYF
cdr3_nt: TGTGCCAGCTCACCCCAGGAGACCCAGTACTTC

d_call: TRBD1
clone_size: NA
v_call: TRBV5-1
j_call: TRBJ2-7
cdr3_aa: CASARTGSPEQYF
cdr3_nt: TGCGCCAGCGCTCGGACAGGGTCGCCCGAGCAGTACTTC

d_call: TRBD2
clone_size: NA
v_call: TRBV11-2
j_call: TRBJ2-1
cdr3_aa: CASSLEASGYYNEQFF
cdr3_nt: TGTGCCAGCAGCTTAGAAGCTAGCGGGTACTACAATGAGCAGTTCTTC

d_call: TRBD1
clone_size: NA
v_call: TRBV30
j_call: TRBJ1-6
cdr3_aa: CAWNLLTGLNSPLHF
cdr3_nt: TGTGCCTGGAACTTGCTGACAGGGCTCAATTCACCCCTCCACTTT

d_call: NA
clone_size: NA
v_call: TRBV28
j_call: TRBJ2-1
cdr3_aa: CASSPPGDPPYNEQFF
cdr3_nt: TGTGCCAGCTCCCCCCCGGGAGACCCCCCTTACAATGAGCAGTTCTTC

d_call: NA
clone_size: few
v_call: TRBV5-6
j_call: TRBJ1-5
cdr3_aa: CASTSSGRRASNQPQHF
cdr3_nt: TGTGCCAGCACCTCCTCGGGCCGGAGGGCGAGCAATCAGCCCCAGCATTTT

d_call: NA
clone_size: few
v_call: TRBV7-7
j_call: TRBJ1-5
cdr3_aa: CASSLERGQPQHF
cdr3_nt: TGTGCTAGCAGCTTAGAAAGAGGGCAGCCCCAGCATTTT

d_call: TRBD1
clone_size: NA
v_call: TRBV19
j_call: TRBJ2-6
cdr3_aa: CASSIGYRGSSGANVLTF
cdr3_nt: TGTGCCAGTAGTATAGGGTACAGGGGGAGCTCTGGGGCCAACGTCCTGACTTTC

d_call: NA
clone_size: few
v_call: TRBV7-8
j_call: TRBJ2-7
cdr3_aa: CASSPFQGSQQYF
cdr3_nt: TGTGCCAGCAGCCCCTTCCAGGGGAGTCAGCAGTACTTC

d_call: TRBD2
clone_size: NA
v_call: TRBV7-2
j_call: TRBJ2-7
cdr3_aa: CASSSHGTSGRSEQYF
cdr3_nt: TGTGCCAGCAGCTCTCACGGGACTAGCGGGAGGAGCGAGCAGTACTTC

d_call: TRBD2
clone_size: NA
v_call: TRBV11-1
j_call: TRBJ2-5
cdr3_aa: CASSYGTSGREETQYF
cdr3_nt: TGTGCCAGCAGCTACGGGACTAGCGGGAGGGAAGAGACCCAGTACTTC

d_call: NA
clone_size: NA
v_call: TRBV12-3/TRBV12-4
j_call: TRBJ2-1
cdr3_aa: CASSPRGFNEQFF
cdr3_nt: TGTGCCAGCAGTCCCCGGGGGTTTAATGAGCAGTTCTTC

d_call: TRBD2
clone_size: once
v_call: TRBV29-1
j_call: TRBJ2-6
cdr3_aa: CSVWSGGGSGANVLTF
cdr3_nt: TGCAGCGTCTGGTCGGGGGGAGGCTCTGGGGCCAACGTCCTGACTTTC

d_call: TRBD2
clone_size: few
v_call: TRBV5-4
j_call: TRBJ2-7
cdr3_aa: CASSQPGGSSYEQYF
cdr3_nt: TGTGCCAGCAGCCAGCCCGGGGGGAGCTCCTACGAGCAGTACTTC

d_call: TRBD1
clone_size: NA
v_call: TRBV7-2
j_call: TRBJ2-1
cdr3_aa: CASSLARGRGEQFF
cdr3_nt: TGTGCCAGCAGCTTAGCCAGGGGGCGGGGTGAGCAGTTCTTC

d_call: NA
clone_size: NA
v_call: TRBV19
j_call: TRBJ1-5
cdr3_aa: CASSMGQGAQPQHF
cdr3_nt: TGTGCCAGTAGTATGGGGCAAGGGGCTCAGCCCCAGCATTTT

d_call: NA
clone_size: NA
v_call: TRBV5-1
j_call: TRBJ1-1
cdr3_aa: CASSLGEGSKAFF
cdr3_nt: TGCGCCAGCAGCCTTGGAGAGGGCTCAAAAGCTTTCTTT

d_call: TRBD1
clone_size: NA
v_call: TRBV7-9
j_call: TRBJ2-5
cdr3_aa: CASSFRDSEETQYF
cdr3_nt: TGTGCCAGCAGCTTCCGGGACAGCGAAGAGACCCAGTACTTC

d_call: TRBD2
clone_size: NA
v_call: TRBV11-2
j_call: TRBJ2-7
cdr3_aa: CASSPGTSVSYEQYF
cdr3_nt: TGTGCCAGCAGCCCAGGGACTAGCGTCTCCTACGAGCAGTACTTC

d_call: NA
clone_size: NA
v_call: TRBV3-1/TRBV3-2
j_call: TRBJ2-7
cdr3_aa: CASSQEGIVGEQYF
cdr3_nt: TGTGCCAGCAGCCAAGAGGGCATTGTTGGGGAGCAGTACTTC

d_call: TRBD2
clone_size: NA
v_call: TRBV7-8
j_call: TRBJ2-7
cdr3_aa: CASSLLASGNSYEQYF
cdr3_nt: TGTGCCAGCAGTCTCTTAGCTAGCGGGAACTCCTACGAGCAGTACTTC